This paragraph reports one T cell receptor (beta chain). What it binds is unknown. Construction of TCR beta libraries relied on iRepertoire HTBI primers and on Arm-PCR targeting CDR3 regions. The authors' processing: Across all samples, about 62 TRBV segments and 15 or so TRBJ segments were identified. TCRdb recomputed calls from the multiplex PCR reads with MiXCR, one row per CDR3 protein. The V and J calls were not made by the authors but by TCRdb's processing. This sample yields under 500,000 distinct CDR3 sequences, of which about 20% are seen a single time; less than 25% belongs to the top ten. Time point indicated: persistent/refractory GD, antithyroid drugs over 5 years with positive TRAb. Scientists built the TCR library using RNA that was extracted from PBMCs. The data were taken from a study of regulatory T cells in long-lasting Graves disease. Study-level points and caveats: Peripheral blood was the sole material, not thyroid tissue. The study found lower TCR diversity in persistent Graves' patients than in newly diagnosed ones.

Looked up from germline, CDR1 is MDHEN and CDR2 is SYDVKM. Trimming removed 8 bases from V and 0 bases from J, with 8 bases in between. The CDR3 runs to 13 residues. This TCR came from a female donor with Graves disease. The V gene is TRBV28, the J gene TRBJ1-5, with D maybe TRBD1 (6 bases). The sequencing used peripheral blood mononuclear cells (PBMCs), collected when the disease was refractory, from a patient treated with antithyroid drugs. The DNA of the CDR3 is TGTGCCAGCGGACAGTCTAGCAATCAGCCCCAGCATTTT. Its protein product is CASGQSSNQPQHF.